This TCR beta chain was recorded in a study of cytomegalovirus exposure and HLA in healthy donors. Study-wide findings and caveats: The number of N-insertions in an Asian-associated ancestry cluster was reportedly below the 666-donor mean in a later analysis. On later analysis, the bulk of CMV-associated TCR beta chains appeared to be HLA-restricted.

Healthy bone marrow donors formed the donor group. This PCR relied on a set of 60 Vbeta primers and 13 Jbeta primers. Generated by immunoSEQ multiplex PCR, the TCRdb table keeps only in-frame clones and is missing some. The table lists under 150,000 clones, 82% of them singletons. This CDR3 has 13 amino acids. CDR1 is SGHVS, CDR2 FNYEAQ, per germline. The V end lost 0 bases, the J end lost 7 bases, and 7 bases lay between the germline ends. A word on this clone: Its specificity is unknown.

The chain is built from TRBV7-6 and TRBJ2-1; possible D gene TRBD1, 5 bases. The source of this sequence is a male donor in good health and CMV-seronegative. Sequencing was carried out using PBMCs. The CDR3 is CASSLARGNEQFF. CDR3 bases: TGTGCCAGCAGCTTAGCTAGGGGTAATGAGCAGTTCTTC.